The rows below give T cell receptor beta chains drawn from one sample of a study of T cell changes during pregnancy in multiple sclerosis. The protocol was immunoSEQ multiplex PCR, while the TCRdb copy is restricted to in-frame clones and leaves out a portion. The sample holds 55,000 to 65,000 clones, 80% to 90% seen once. Here the sequenced sample was peripheral blood, taken in the first trimester of pregnancy. These receptors originate from a female donor in good health, enrolled as a control in a pregnancy study. CDR3s include the opening cysteine and the closing phenylalanine or tryptophan. A D gene is named only where the DNA matches it firmly. Part of the rows lack a size; the others show once, few, many or a class for expanded clones.

D,size,J,V,CDR3,DNA
.,.,TRBJ2-7,TRBV6-5,CASSYLHRSSYEQYF,TGTGCCAGCAGTTACTTACACAGGAGCTCCTACGAGCAGTACTTC
.,.,TRBJ2-3,TRBV7-3,CASSYISDTQYF,TGTGCCAGCAGCTACATATCGGATACGCAGTATTTT
TRBD1,few,TRBJ1-3,TRBV19,CATEDREGGNTIYF,TGTGCCACCGAGGACAGGGAGGGTGGAAACACCATATATTTT
.,.,TRBJ2-3,TRBV11-2,CASSLTDSWGTDTQYF,TGTGCCAGCAGCCTAACGGACTCGTGGGGCACAGATACGCAGTATTTT
TRBD2,.,TRBJ2-7,TRBV7-2,CASSLTAGISYEQYF,TGTGCCAGCAGCTTAACAGCGGGGATCTCCTACGAGCAGTACTTC
TRBD1,once,TRBJ1-6,TRBV13,CASSLGDRGPNSYNSPLHF,TGTGCCAGCAGCTTAGGGGACAGGGGGCCCAACTCCTATAATTCACCCCTCCACTTT
.,.,TRBJ2-1,TRBV6-5,CASSYRVSYNEQFF,TGTGCCAGCAGTTACCGGGTCTCCTACAATGAGCAGTTCTTC
TRBD2,.,TRBJ2-2,TRBV11-2,CASSPREGSNTGELFF,TGTGCCAGCAGCCCTAGGGAGGGGTCGAATACCGGGGAGCTGTTTTTT
.,once,TRBJ2-3,TRBV14,CASSTGYTDTQYF,TGTGCCAGCAGCACAGGGTATACAGATACGCAGTATTTT
.,.,TRBJ1-2,TRBV4-1,CASSQVRGWDGYTF,TGCGCCAGCAGCCAAGTAAGGGGTTGGGATGGCTACACCTTC
TRBD2,once,TRBJ2-7,TRBV16,CASSPRGGPLENEQYF,TGTGCCAGCAGCCCACGGGGGGGGCCCCTGGAGAACGAGCAGTACTTC
TRBD1,.,TRBJ1-1,TRBV5-1,CASSSQGLNTEAFF,TGCGCCAGCAGCTCACAGGGGTTGAACACTGAAGCTTTCTTT
TRBD1,.,TRBJ2-7,TRBV18,CASSPRDRGTYEQYF,TGTGCCAGCTCACCCCGCGACAGGGGGACCTACGAGCAGTACTTC
.,.,TRBJ1-2,TRBV5-6,CASSPRVRDYYGYTF,TGTGCCAGCAGCCCCCGAGTTCGGGATTACTATGGCTACACCTTC
.,.,TRBJ1-5,TRBV4-1,CASSASRDSNQPQHF,TGCGCCAGCAGCGCGTCCAGGGATAGCAATCAGCCCCAGCATTTT
.,.,TRBJ2-3,TRBV4-3,CASSQVGSINTQYF,TGCGCCAGCAGCCAAGTTGGCAGTATAAATACGCAGTATTTT
.,.,TRBJ1-1,TRBV7-9,CASSLGGGPNTEAFF,TGTGCCAGCAGCTTAGGGGGGGGGCCGAACACTGAAGCTTTCTTT
TRBD1,.,TRBJ1-3,TRBV2,CASSGTGGGNTIYF,TGTGCCAGCAGTGGGACAGGGGGCGGAAACACCATATATTTT
.,.,TRBJ2-3,TRBV29-1,CSVGGPDTQYF,TGCAGCGTTGGGGGGCCGGATACGCAGTATTTT
TRBD2,.,TRBJ2-3,TRBV30,CAWSSHGGAVNTQYF,TGTGCCTGGAGTTCTCACGGGGGGGCAGTGAATACGCAGTATTTT
TRBD1,.,TRBJ1-2,TRBV5-6,CASSPTGQGMSGYTF,TGTGCCAGCAGCCCGACAGGACAGGGGATGAGTGGCTACACCTTC
.,.,TRBJ1-4,TRBV5-1,CASSLEGRGRFEKLFF,TGCGCCAGCAGCTTGGAAGGCAGGGGACGATTTGAAAAACTGTTTTTT
TRBD1,once,TRBJ1-6,TRBV9,CASSVGTGGSPLHF,TGTGCCAGCAGCGTGGGGACAGGGGGTTCACCCCTCCACTTT
TRBD1,.,TRBJ1-2,TRBV5-1,CASSSGQPNYGYTF,TGCGCCAGCAGCTCGGGACAGCCAAACTATGGCTACACCTTC
TRBD2,.,TRBJ2-2,TRBV2,CASSQRVAGNTGELFF,TGTGCCAGCAGTCAAAGGGTAGCGGGGAACACCGGGGAGCTGTTTTTT
.,.,TRBJ2-3,TRBV5-1,CASSLEERSTDTQYF,TGCGCCAGCAGCTTGGAGGAGAGATCCACAGATACGCAGTATTTT
TRBD1,.,TRBJ2-5,TRBV4-2,CASRDRAQETQYF,TGTGCCAGCAGGGACAGGGCCCAAGAGACCCAGTACTTC
.,.,TRBJ2-1,TRBV5-1,CASSLDAESSYNEQFF,TGCGCCAGCAGCTTGGACGCGGAAAGCTCCTACAATGAGCAGTTCTTC
TRBD1,.,TRBJ2-2,TRBV5-4,CASSRNPGGRSTGELFF,TGTGCCAGCAGCAGGAATCCAGGGGGCCGGTCAACCGGGGAGCTGTTTTTT
TRBD2,.,TRBJ2-7,TRBV19,CATKSSGLADTYEQYF,TGTGCCACCAAATCCTCCGGACTAGCGGACACCTACGAGCAGTACTTC
.,.,TRBJ2-1,TRBV7-3,CASSLGGGSNNEQFF,TGTGCCAGCAGCTTAGGAGGGGGCTCCAACAATGAGCAGTTCTTC
TRBD1,.,TRBJ1-5,TRBV7-2,CASSLATGGNQPQHF,TGTGCCAGCAGCTTAGCGACAGGGGGCAATCAGCCCCAGCATTTT
TRBD1,.,TRBJ2-7,TRBV4-1,CASSHPPGQGAYEQYF,TGCGCCAGCAGCCACCCCCCGGGACAGGGGGCCTACGAGCAGTACTTC
.,.,TRBJ1-1,TRBV19,CASSIGTGPNTEAFF,TGTGCCAGTAGTATCGGAACAGGGCCGAACACTGAAGCTTTCTTT
.,.,TRBJ2-7,TRBV6-5,CASSYRPGRQYF,TGTGCCAGCAGTTACCGACCCGGGAGGCAGTACTTC
TRBD2,.,TRBJ2-1,TRBV5-4,CASSSTAGEYNEQFF,TGTGCCAGCAGCTCCACAGCGGGGGAATACAATGAGCAGTTCTTC
.,once,TRBJ1-1,TRBV6-1,CASRNWEREAFF,TGTGCCAGCAGGAACTGGGAGCGTGAAGCTTTCTTT
.,.,TRBJ2-3,TRBV2,CASSEVHTDTQYF,TGTGCCAGCAGTGAAGTTCATACAGATACGCAGTATTTT
TRBD1,.,TRBJ1-6,TRBV27,CASSSRGDRVHNSPLHF,TGTGCCAGCAGCTCTAGGGGCGACAGGGTGCATAATTCACCCCTCCACTTT
TRBD1,.,TRBJ1-4,TRBV5-5,CASSSRTGGNEKLFF,TGTGCCAGCAGCAGCCGGACAGGGGGCAACGAAAAACTGTTTTTT
.,.,TRBJ1-1,TRBV4-3,CASSQDSQGSTEAFF,TGCGCCAGCAGCCAAGATAGCCAGGGAAGTACTGAAGCTTTCTTT
.,.,TRBJ1-1,TRBV19,CASSDGGTNTEAFF,TGTGCCAGTAGTGACGGGGGGACGAACACTGAAGCTTTCTTT
TRBD2,.,TRBJ2-1,TRBV13,CASSPLGRGGTMQFF,TGTGCCAGCAGCCCCCTGGGGCGGGGGGGGACGATGCAGTTCTTC
.,.,TRBJ1-1,TRBV5-1,CASSLTDRTEAFF,TGCGCCAGCAGCCTAACGGACAGAACTGAAGCTTTCTTT
.,.,TRBJ1-4,TRBV5-4,CASSPGSGAGEKLFF,TGTGCCAGCAGCCCAGGATCCGGGGCGGGAGAAAAACTGTTTTTT
.,once,TRBJ2-1,TRBV19,CASSISSGLAFNNEQFF,TGTGCCAGTAGTATATCGTCAGGGCTGGCTTTTAACAATGAGCAGTTCTTC
TRBD1,once,TRBJ2-1,TRBV18,CASSPITGGNEQFF,TGTGCCAGCTCGCCGATCACAGGGGGGAATGAGCAGTTCTTC
TRBD1,few,TRBJ2-7,TRBV7-6,CASSLEGQGYEQYF,TGTGCCAGCAGCTTAGAGGGACAGGGCTACGAGCAGTACTTC
TRBD2,.,TRBJ2-1,TRBV6-5,CASTLAGDPNEQFF,TGTGCCAGCACTTTAGCGGGGGACCCGAATGAGCAGTTCTTC
TRBD2,.,TRBJ2-2,TRBV5-8,CASSLAAGGTGELFF,TGTGCCAGCAGCTTGGCCGCGGGGGGAACCGGGGAGCTGTTTTTT
.,.,TRBJ1-1,TRBV6-5,CASSPQGIGTEAFF,TGTGCCAGCAGTCCCCAGGGGATCGGTACTGAAGCTTTCTTT
.,.,TRBJ1-2,TRBV9,CASSVDGGSANYGYTF,TGTGCCAGCAGCGTAGACGGGGGTTCAGCTAACTATGGCTACACCTTC
.,.,TRBJ1-1,TRBV4-1,CASSRMGTMIEAFF,TGCGCCAGCAGCCGCATGGGGACAATGATTGAAGCTTTCTTT
.,.,TRBJ1-1,TRBV19,CASSIGRGGLDTEAFF,TGTGCCAGTAGTATAGGTAGAGGGGGATTGGACACTGAAGCTTTCTTT
.,.,TRBJ1-1,TRBV2,CASSVGASNTEAFF,TGTGCCAGCAGTGTAGGGGCTTCTAACACTGAAGCTTTCTTT
TRBD1,once,TRBJ1-5,TRBV7-3,CASSFSTGDQPQHF,TGTGCCAGCAGCTTTTCTACAGGGGATCAGCCCCAGCATTTT
TRBD2,.,TRBJ2-5,TRBV7-9,CASSLGLAGGRANQETQYF,TGTGCCAGCAGCTTGGGACTAGCGGGGGGGCGGGCCAATCAAGAGACCCAGTACTTC
.,.,TRBJ2-7,TRBV30,CAWSVGLGGGDLWGHEQYF,TGTGCCTGGAGTGTAGGGCTTGGAGGAGGAGACCTATGGGGGCACGAGCAGTACTTC
TRBD1,.,TRBJ2-1,TRBV6-6,CASRTGTGGNEQFF,TGTGCCAGCAGGACCGGGACAGGGGGGAATGAGCAGTTCTTC
TRBD2,.,TRBJ2-5,TRBV7-9,CASSLLLTSDFQETQYF,TGTGCCAGCAGCTTATTACTGACTAGCGACTTTCAAGAGACCCAGTACTTC